These 4 T cell receptor beta chains were all obtained from the same sample, sequenced in a study of cytomegalovirus exposure and HLA in healthy donors. Produced via immunoSEQ multiplex PCR; TCRdb's table is partial and in-frame only. Among 35,000 to 50,000 clones listed, approximately 90% were seen once. Sequenced material: PBMCs. All receptors derive from a man between 18 and 29 years old in good health and CMV-seronegative.

The gene calls are TRBV14 and TRBJ2-1; 7 bases fit TRBD2. CDR3 size: 16 residues. CDR1 is SGHDN, CDR2 FVKESK, per germline. V was clipped by 0 bases and J by 3 bases; unmatched bases: 5. The CDR3 nucleotides are TGTGCCAGCAGCCAAGAGGCTAGCGGAGTCTACAATGAGCAGTTCTTC. Encoded protein: CASSQEASGVYNEQFF.

The chain employs TRBV5-4 and TRBJ2-3; TRBD2 is a possible D gene (7 bases). Germline CDR1 SGHNT, CDR2 YYREEE (reference sequence). The CDR3 extends over 15 amino acids. V was shortened by 4 bases and J by 11 bases, with 23 bases between the two germline ends. CDR3 amino acids: CASSVLERDMPMQYF. The CDR3 nucleotides are TGTGCCAGCAGCGTACTCGAGCGGGACATGCCAATGCAGTATTTT.

The chain joins TRBV7-9 to TRBJ1-1; maybe TRBD1 (5 bases). Germline CDR1 and CDR2: SEHNR and FQNEAQ (reference sequence). The CDR3 loop spans 14 amino acids. Trimming left V 7 bases short and J 3 bases short, with 15 bases between. The CDR3 region has the DNA TGTGCCAGCACCCCCTCCGGGGGTTACACTGAAGCTTTCTTT. This sequence encodes CASTPSGGYTEAFF.

In its sample, this clone was seen once. V gene TRBV5-4 combines with J gene TRBJ2-7, with a possible D match to TRBD1 (5 bases). This CDR3 contains 12 residues. Germline V gives CDR1 SGHNT, CDR2 YYREEE (reference sequence). V lost 0 bases and J lost 5, with 6 bases in between. The CDR3 sequence: CASSLEGDEQYF. The DNA for the CDR3 is TGTGCCAGCAGCTTGGAAGGGGACGAGCAGTACTTC.